The 28 T cell receptor beta chains below come from one sample, sequenced in a study of OX40 agonist ivuxolimab in advanced cancers. Some clones are missing from TCRdb's copy, which holds only in-frame ones; the method was immunoSEQ multiplex PCR. The sample shows about 96,000 clones, about 92% of them seen only once. The sequences come from CD4+ or CD8+ T cells sorted from blood, collected in a trial of the OX40 agonist ivuxolimab. These receptors were collected from an adult with an advanced solid tumor such as melanoma, head and neck, liver or kidney cancer.

The chain uses TRBV21-1 and TRBJ2-7; the D segment call TRBD2 is taken from the table without a DNA check. TRBV21-1 is a listed pseudogene. This CDR3 is 16 amino acids long. The CDR3 sequence is CASTTSGGLRTYEQYF. DNA of the CDR3: TGTGCCAGCACCACCTCCGGGGGGCTTCGCACCTACGAGCAGTACTTC.

The gene calls are TRBV19 and TRBJ1-5, with D possibly being TRBD1 (6 bases). Trimming cost V 5 bases and J 2 bases, with 13 bases left between them. This CDR3 is 15 amino acids long. CDR1 is LNHDA, CDR2 SQIVND, per germline (reference sequence). CDR3 coding DNA: TGTGCCAGTAGTGCCGGACAGACTGGCAATCAGCCCCAGCATTTT. Protein product: CASSAGQTGNQPQHF.

The chain combines TRBV6-5 with TRBJ2-7, with TRBD1 matching over 7 bases. Germline V lookup: CDR1 MNHEY, CDR2 SVGAGI. The CDR3 consists of 15 residues. J lost 2 bases, V lost 6 bases, and 10 bases had no gene match. The DNA of the CDR3 is TGTGCCAGCAGCAGAACAGGGGTTGGGGCCTACGAGCAGTACTTC. Translated, it gives CASSRTGVGAYEQYF.

J is TRBJ1-4 and V is TRBV5-1, with a tentative D call TRBD1 (6 bases). From germline, CDR1 is SGHRS and CDR2 YFSETQ. The CDR3 is 16 amino acids. V was clipped by 4 bases and J by 7 bases, with 20 bases between them. Written as DNA, the CDR3 is TGCGCCAGCAGCCCTTCTCGGGGGCGGTTAAGTGAAAAACTGTTTTTT. It yields the protein CASSPSRGRLSEKLFF.

This rearrangement joins TRBV30 to TRBJ1-3; possibly TRBD1 for D (5 bases). Germline V CDR1 and CDR2: GTSNPN, SVGIG (reference sequence). Trimming pared 5 bases from V and 3 bases from J, leaving 11 bases between. This CDR3 is 13 amino acids long. The CDR3 loop reads CAWEGDRGNTIYF. The CDR3 DNA reads TGTGCCTGGGAAGGGGACCGTGGAAACACCATATATTTT.

J is TRBJ1-5 and V is TRBV19; 7 nucleotides align to TRBD1. This CDR3 region has 14 residues. Losses at the gene ends were 8 bases for V and 6 bases for J; bases not matched to a gene: 10. The germline gives CDR1 LNHDA, CDR2 SQIVND (reference sequence). Here the CDR3 DNA reads TGTGCCAGTCATCAGGGGGGCGCGGTTCAGCCCCAGCATTTT. Translation: CASHQGGAVQPQHF.

The chain links TRBV6-1 to TRBJ2-7; 7 bases are shared with TRBD1. V lost 6 bases and J lost 0; bases outside the gene matches: 8. The germline V gene encodes CDR1 MNHNS and CDR2 SASEGT. The CDR3 loop spans 15 amino acids. DNA for the CDR3: TGTGCCAGCAGCGACAGGGACCGAAGCTCCTACGAGCAGTACTTC. It codes for CASSDRDRSSYEQYF.

V gene TRBV28 combines with J gene TRBJ1-1; 10 bases line up with TRBD1. Germline CDR1 reads MDHEN; CDR2 reads SYDVKM. The length of the CDR3 is 16 residues. With V trimmed by 10 bases and J by 5 bases, 16 bases remained unmatched. The CDR3 spells CATTRQGAGSLTEAFF. The DNA of the CDR3 is TGTGCCACGACGAGACAGGGGGCGGGGAGTTTGACTGAAGCTTTCTTT.

CDR3 sequence reads: CAWSPGTGAGNTIYF. As DNA, the CDR3 is TGTGCCTGGAGTCCTGGGACAGGGGCTGGAAACACCATATATTTT. V is TRBV30 and J is TRBJ1-3; 10 bases agree with TRBD1. Germline V gives CDR1 GTSNPN, CDR2 SVGIG (reference sequence). V was clipped by 2 bases and J by 2 bases; unmatched bases: 3. This CDR3 comprises 15 residues. Together with reference TRBV30 and TRBJ1-3, the CDR3 gives the full variable domain: SQTIHQWPATLVQPVGSPLSLECTVEGTSNPNLYWYRQAAGRGLQLLFYSVGIGQISSEVPQNLSASRPQDRQFILSSKKLLLSDSGFYLCAWSPGTGAGNTIYFGEGSWLTVV.

V gene TRBV6-1 combines with J gene TRBJ1-5; D is unclear. CDR3 length: 19 residues. Germline V CDR1 and CDR2: MNHNS, SASEGT. With 3 bases removed from V and 0 bases from J, the gap between germline ends came to 21 bases. CDR3 coding DNA: TGTGCCAGCAGTGAGAGAGTATCGCAGAACCTATATAGCAATCAGCCCCAGCATTTT. Amino acid sequence: CASSERVSQNLYSNQPQHF.

The rearrangement links TRBV13 to TRBJ2-3; D is possibly TRBD1 or TRBD2 (5 bases each). Trimming took off 3 bases at V and 4 bases at J, with 11 bases between the two ends. The CDR3 runs to 14 residues. Germline V gives CDR1 PRHDT, CDR2 FYEKMQ (reference sequence). CDR3 bases: TGTGCCAGCAGCTTCGCGAGGGGAGCAGATACGCAGTATTTT. This translates into CASSFARGADTQYF.

The J gene is TRBJ2-3, the V gene TRBV28; TRBD1 aligns across 10 bases. Germline values: CDR1 MDHEN, CDR2 SYDVKM. J gave up 2 bases and V 6 bases, and 5 bases lay outside the gene matches. This CDR3 is 15 amino acids long. This CDR3 is CASSHGQGVTDTQYF. DNA of the CDR3: TGTGCCAGCAGCCACGGACAGGGGGTCACAGATACGCAGTATTTT.

This clone was detected only a few times. The genes are TRBV28 and TRBJ1-2; no definite D call. Germline assignment: CDR1 MDHEN and CDR2 SYDVKM. With 8 bases removed from V and 1 base from J, the gap between germline ends came to 14 bases. The CDR3 totals 14 residues. The CDR3 bases are TGTGCCAGCGCGTCATCGCCGATTAACTATGGCTACACCTTC. This gives the protein CASASSPINYGYTF.

The chain employs TRBV19 and TRBJ1-5, with D tentatively TRBD1 (5 bases). The V gene lost 6 bases and the J gene lost 3 bases, with 15 bases spanning the gap. Per germline, CDR1 LNHDA and CDR2 SQIVND (reference sequence). This CDR3 region has 15 residues. The CDR3 bases are TGTGCCAGTAGGGTCCCAGGGCCATCCAATCAGCCCCAGCATTTT. It is translated as CASRVPGPSNQPQHF.

This clone was recorded only once. V gene TRBV28 combines with J gene TRBJ2-5; TRBD2 matches at 9 bases. CDR3 length: 14 amino acids. Germline trimming cut 5 bases from V and 4 bases from J; bases unmatched to any gene: 5. Germline CDR1 reads MDHEN; CDR2 reads SYDVKM. The CDR3 sequence is CASSKASGIETQYF. DNA of the CDR3: TGTGCCAGCAGTAAGGCTAGCGGGATAGAGACCCAGTACTTC.

This rearrangement joins TRBV27 to TRBJ2-1; 7 nucleotides match TRBD1. The CDR3 is made up of 13 amino acids. V trimming: 9 bases; J trimming: 6 bases; junction bases outside the gene matches: 8. Germline CDR1 and CDR2: MNHEY and SMNVEV (reference sequence). The CDR3 DNA reads as TGTGCCAGTCGGACGTCAGGGGGCAATGAGCAGTTCTTC. Amino acid sequence: CASRTSGGNEQFF.

This sequence joins TRBV14 and TRBJ2-7; weak D call: TRBD1 (5 bases). Per germline, CDR1 SGHDN and CDR2 FVKESK. The V end lost 5 bases, the J end lost 11 bases, and 19 bases lay between the germline ends. This CDR3 contains 13 residues. CDR3 bases: TGTGCCAGCAGCTCAACAACAGGTTCGATGAAGTACTTC. As protein: CASSSTTGSMKYF.

The rearrangement links TRBV5-1 to TRBJ2-5, with 9 bases aligning to TRBD2. The germline V gene encodes CDR1 SGHRS and CDR2 YFSETQ. Trimming removed 1 base from V and 3 bases from J; junction bases left unmatched: 4. The CDR3 runs to 15 residues. This CDR3 reads CASSLLASGKETQYF. The CDR3 DNA sequence: TGCGCCAGCAGCTTGTTGGCTAGCGGGAAAGAGACCCAGTACTTC.

This chain joins TRBV5-1 and TRBJ1-6; no reliable D call. The V end lost 0 bases, the J end lost 5 bases, and 9 bases lay between the germline ends. From germline, CDR1 is SGHRS and CDR2 YFSETQ. The CDR3 has 15 residues. The DNA of the CDR3 is TGCGCCAGCAGCTTGGTGCCGGGCAATAATTCACCCCTCCACTTT. Its protein product is CASSLVPGNNSPLHF.

The chain has TRBV6-5 and TRBJ1-2; 7 bases fit TRBD1. CDR1 is MNHEY and CDR2 is SVGAGI in the germline V gene. The CDR3 totals 13 residues. With 6 bases clipped from V and 4 bases from J, the junction kept 5 bases outside the gene matches. The CDR3 region is CASRPGQVYGYTF. In DNA form, the CDR3 reads TGTGCCAGCAGGCCCGGACAGGTCTATGGCTACACCTTC.

V and J are TRBV28 and TRBJ2-7, with 8 bases lining up with TRBD2. J was trimmed by 5 bases and V by 2 bases; bases with no gene match: 11. The germline gives CDR1 MDHEN, CDR2 SYDVKM. This CDR3 contains 16 residues. The CDR3 DNA reads as TGTGCCAGCAGTTTAATTGGGCGGGAGGCCTCTGACGAGCAGTACTTC. It is translated as CASSLIGREASDEQYF.

This chain links TRBV18 with TRBJ2-7; tentatively, D is TRBD2 (5 bases). The CDR3 loop spans 15 amino acids. Germline CDR1 and CDR2: KGHSH and LQKENI. V gave up 1 base and J gave up 2 bases, with 12 bases separating them. The CDR3 nucleotides read TGTGCCAGCTCACCACGGGAGAGTTTCGCCTACGAGCAGTACTTC. As protein: CASSPRESFAYEQYF.

By share, this clone ranks as medium-sized. V is TRBV6-6 and J is TRBJ2-5; D is unresolved. Trimming removed 5 bases from V and 2 bases from J, with 3 bases in between. Germline CDR1 reads MNHNY; CDR2 reads SVGAGI (reference sequence). The CDR3 is 11 amino acids. The CDR3 bases are TGTGCCAGCAGTGAGCAAGAGACCCAGTACTTC. This encodes CASSEQETQYF.

This clone came up once. The V and J genes are TRBV7-2 and TRBJ2-5; D remains ambiguous. Judging by the DNA end, TRBJ2-7 fits better; the J call may be wrong. This CDR3 contains 15 residues. Germline loops: CDR1 SGHTA, CDR2 FQGNSA. The CDR3 loop reads CASSLRPGRGYEQYF. In nucleotides, the CDR3 is TGTGCCAGCAGCTTACGACCCGGTCGCGGCTACGAGCAGTACTTC.

This clone came up a few times. The chain employs TRBV7-2 and TRBJ1-1; no reliable D call. The CDR3 is made up of 13 amino acids. Trimming shortened V by 5 bases and J by 1 base, and 8 bases separated the two germline ends. The germline V gene has CDR1 SGHTA and CDR2 FQGNSA. The CDR3 sequence is CASSGRGNTEAFF. DNA for the CDR3: TGTGCCAGCAGCGGAAGAGGGAACACTGAAGCTTTCTTT.

The chain is built from TRBV29-1 and TRBJ1-2; 10 nucleotides align to TRBD1. The CDR3 consists of 14 residues. Germline loops: CDR1 SQVTM, CDR2 ANQGSEA. V shed 3 bases and J 6 bases; nucleotides not matched to a gene: 7. CDR3 residues: CSVERDRGEDGYTF. CDR3 in DNA: TGCAGCGTTGAGCGGGACAGGGGTGAAGATGGCTACACCTTC.

The rearrangement links TRBV30 to TRBJ1-1; TRBD1 matches 9 bases. The CDR3 is 14 residues long. V trimming: 2 bases; J trimming: 3 bases; junction bases outside the gene matches: 4. CDR1 GTSNPN and CDR2 SVGIG come from the germline V gene (reference sequence). DNA of the CDR3: TGTGCCTGGAGTACAGGGGGCCTTCACACTGAAGCTTTCTTT. This translates into CAWSTGGLHTEAFF.

V gene TRBV27 combines with J gene TRBJ2-7; D not resolved. Germline loops: CDR1 MNHEY, CDR2 SMNVEV (reference sequence). The length of the CDR3 is 17 residues. Trimming took off 10 bases at V and 6 bases at J, with 31 bases between the two ends. CDR3 nucleotide sequence: TGTGCCACCTCATCCTGGGGTGGTTTCAGAGGTTCTGGCGAGCAGTACTTC. Its protein product is CATSSWGGFRGSGEQYF.